Listed below are T cell receptor beta chains from one sample, sequenced in a study of T cells in Graves' hyperthyroidism and ophthalmopathy. TCRdb called the multiplex PCR reads again in MiXCR, with one record for every CDR3 protein. The sample includes some 440,000 distinct CDR3 sequences, approximately 14% of them seen just once. Sequencing was performed on blood. These receptors originate from a woman younger than 30 with Graves' hyperthyroidism. The CDR3 runs from the conserved cysteine through the conserved F or W. D genes are given only for firm matches. Some rows mark clone size as missing; the rest say once, few, many or name a class of expanded clone.

d_call: .; v_call: TRBV5-1; clone_size: many; j_call: TRBJ1-2; cdr3_nt: TGCGCCAGCAGCTTGAGATCCAGGGCTCTGACAGGCTACACCTTC; cdr3_aa: CASSLRSRALTGYTF
d_call: .; v_call: TRBV7-2; clone_size: many; j_call: TRBJ2-2; cdr3_nt: TGTGCCAGCAGCTTGGGGGAAGGAAGGTCCGGGGAGCTGTTTTTT; cdr3_aa: CASSLGEGRSGELFF
d_call: TRBD1; v_call: TRBV12-3/TRBV12-4; clone_size: many; j_call: TRBJ1-2; cdr3_nt: TGTGCCAGCAGTCTGATGCCGGGACAGGGGAACTATGGCTACACCTTC; cdr3_aa: CASSLMPGQGNYGYTF
d_call: TRBD2; v_call: TRBV30; clone_size: many; j_call: TRBJ2-1; cdr3_nt: TGTGCCTGGAGACGGACTAGCGGGAGAGGGTCCTACAATGAGCAGTTCTTC; cdr3_aa: CAWRRTSGRGSYNEQFF
d_call: .; v_call: TRBV2; clone_size: many; j_call: TRBJ1-2; cdr3_nt: TGTGCCAGCAGTGAAGGCGGGTCCTATGGCTACACCTTC; cdr3_aa: CASSEGGSYGYTF
d_call: .; v_call: TRBV11-3; clone_size: many; j_call: TRBJ2-7; cdr3_nt: TGTGCCAGCAGCTTAGCGGACTACTCCTACGAGCAGTACTTC; cdr3_aa: CASSLADYSYEQYF
d_call: .; v_call: TRBV6-5; clone_size: many; j_call: TRBJ1-1; cdr3_nt: TGTGCCAGCAGTTACGGCTGGGGCACTGAAGCTTTCTTT; cdr3_aa: CASSYGWGTEAFF
d_call: TRBD1; v_call: TRBV7-9; clone_size: .; j_call: TRBJ2-7; cdr3_nt: TGTGCCAGCAGCACGGGGGACAGGGGGCTTAACCACGAGCAGTACTTC; cdr3_aa: CASSTGDRGLNHEQYF
d_call: TRBD1; v_call: TRBV7-8; clone_size: many; j_call: TRBJ2-5; cdr3_nt: TGTGCCAGCAGAATGGGACAGCTCCAAGAGACCCAGTACTTC; cdr3_aa: CASRMGQLQETQYF
d_call: .; v_call: TRBV12-3/TRBV12-4; clone_size: few; j_call: TRBJ1-4; cdr3_nt: TGTGCCAGCAGTGCCGGTAATCCCGAAAAACTGTTTTTT; cdr3_aa: CASSAGNPEKLFF